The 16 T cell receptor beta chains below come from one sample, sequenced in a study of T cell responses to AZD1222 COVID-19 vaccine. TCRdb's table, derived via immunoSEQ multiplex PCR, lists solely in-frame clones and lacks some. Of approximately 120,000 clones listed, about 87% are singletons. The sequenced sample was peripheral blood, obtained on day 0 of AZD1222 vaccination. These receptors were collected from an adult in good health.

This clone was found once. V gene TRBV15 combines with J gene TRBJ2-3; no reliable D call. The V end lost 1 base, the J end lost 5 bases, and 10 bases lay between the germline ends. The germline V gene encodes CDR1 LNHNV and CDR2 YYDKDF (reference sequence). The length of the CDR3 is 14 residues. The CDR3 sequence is CATSRGTTRDTQYF. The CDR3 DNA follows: TGTGCCACCAGCAGAGGTACTACTCGAGATACGCAGTATTTT.

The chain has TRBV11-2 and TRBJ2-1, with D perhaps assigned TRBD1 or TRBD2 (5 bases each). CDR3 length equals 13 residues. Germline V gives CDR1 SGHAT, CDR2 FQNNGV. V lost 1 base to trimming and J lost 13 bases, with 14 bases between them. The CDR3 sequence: CASSLGTSGRQFF. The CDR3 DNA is TGTGCCAGCAGCTTAGGGACGTCGGGGCGACAGTTCTTC.

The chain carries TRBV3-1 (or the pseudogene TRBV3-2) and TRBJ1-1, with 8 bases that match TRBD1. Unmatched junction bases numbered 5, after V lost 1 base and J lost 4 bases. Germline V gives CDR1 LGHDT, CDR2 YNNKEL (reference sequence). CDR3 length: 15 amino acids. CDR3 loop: CASSQAQGAITEAFF. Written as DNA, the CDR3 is TGTGCCAGCAGCCAAGCTCAGGGGGCCATCACTGAAGCTTTCTTT.

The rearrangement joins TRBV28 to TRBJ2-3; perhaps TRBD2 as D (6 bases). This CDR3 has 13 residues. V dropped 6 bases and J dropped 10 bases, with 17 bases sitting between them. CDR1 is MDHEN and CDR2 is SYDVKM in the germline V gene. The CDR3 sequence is CASRRVADGPQYF. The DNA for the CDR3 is TGTGCCAGCAGAAGGGTAGCGGATGGGCCGCAGTATTTT.

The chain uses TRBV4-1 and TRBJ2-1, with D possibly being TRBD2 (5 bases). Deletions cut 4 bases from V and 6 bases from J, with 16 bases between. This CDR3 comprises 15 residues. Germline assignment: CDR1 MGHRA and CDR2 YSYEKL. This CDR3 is CASSPGRSPGNEQFF. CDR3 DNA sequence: TGCGCCAGCAGCCCGGGAAGGTCGCCGGGCAATGAGCAGTTCTTC.

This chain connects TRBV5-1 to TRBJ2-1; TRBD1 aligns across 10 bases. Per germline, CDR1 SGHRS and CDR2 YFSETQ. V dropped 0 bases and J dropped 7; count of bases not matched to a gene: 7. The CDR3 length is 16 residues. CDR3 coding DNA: TGCGCCAGCAGCTTGGGGTACGGGACAGGGGTGAATGAGCAGTTCTTC. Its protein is CASSLGYGTGVNEQFF.

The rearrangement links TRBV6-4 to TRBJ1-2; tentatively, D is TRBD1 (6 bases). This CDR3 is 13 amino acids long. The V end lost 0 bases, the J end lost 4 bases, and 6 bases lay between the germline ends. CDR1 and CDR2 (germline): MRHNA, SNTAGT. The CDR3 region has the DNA TGTGCCAGCAGTGACTCAGGGGGCTATGGCTACACCTTC. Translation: CASSDSGGYGYTF.

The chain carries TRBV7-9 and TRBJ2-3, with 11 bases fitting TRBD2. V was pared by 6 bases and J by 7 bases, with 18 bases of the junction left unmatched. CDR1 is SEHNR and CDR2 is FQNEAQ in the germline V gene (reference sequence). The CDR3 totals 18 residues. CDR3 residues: CASRPHTGLAAERYTQYF. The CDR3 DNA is TGTGCCAGCAGGCCGCATACGGGACTAGCGGCAGAACGATATACGCAGTATTTT.

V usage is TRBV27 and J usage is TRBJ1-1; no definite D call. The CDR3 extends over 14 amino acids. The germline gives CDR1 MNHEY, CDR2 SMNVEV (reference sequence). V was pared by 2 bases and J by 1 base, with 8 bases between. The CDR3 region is CASSLQFPNTEAFF. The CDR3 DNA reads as TGTGCCAGCAGTTTACAGTTTCCGAACACTGAAGCTTTCTTT.

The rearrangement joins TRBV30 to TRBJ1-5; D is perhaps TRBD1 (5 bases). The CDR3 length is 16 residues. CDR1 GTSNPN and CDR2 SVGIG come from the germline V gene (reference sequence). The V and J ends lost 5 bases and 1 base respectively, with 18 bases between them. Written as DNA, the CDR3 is TGTGCCTGGGCCAGTGGGGGGGTATTCAGCAATCAGCCCCAGCATTTT. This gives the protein CAWASGGVFSNQPQHF.

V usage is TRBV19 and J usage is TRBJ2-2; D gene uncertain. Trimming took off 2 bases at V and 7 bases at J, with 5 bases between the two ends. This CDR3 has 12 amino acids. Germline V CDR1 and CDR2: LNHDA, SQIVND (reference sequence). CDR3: CASSISVGELFF. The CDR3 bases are TGTGCCAGTAGTATAAGCGTCGGGGAGCTGTTTTTT.

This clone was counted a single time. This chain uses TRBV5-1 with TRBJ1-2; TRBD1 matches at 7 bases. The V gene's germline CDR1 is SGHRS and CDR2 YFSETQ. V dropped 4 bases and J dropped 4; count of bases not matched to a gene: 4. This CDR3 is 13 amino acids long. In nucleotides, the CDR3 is TGCGCCAGCAGCCAGGGACAGAGCTATGGCTACACCTTC. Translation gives CASSQGQSYGYTF.

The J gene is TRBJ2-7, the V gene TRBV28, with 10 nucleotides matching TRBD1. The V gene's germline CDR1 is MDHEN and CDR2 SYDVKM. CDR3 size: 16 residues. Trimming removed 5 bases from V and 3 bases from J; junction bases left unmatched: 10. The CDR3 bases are TGTGCCAGCAGTCCCTCGGGGACAGGGGACAGCTACGAGCAGTACTTC. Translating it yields CASSPSGTGDSYEQYF.

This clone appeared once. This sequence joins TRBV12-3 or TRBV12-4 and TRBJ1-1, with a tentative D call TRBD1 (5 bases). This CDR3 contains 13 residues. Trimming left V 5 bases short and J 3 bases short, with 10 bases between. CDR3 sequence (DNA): TGTGCCAGCAGTCTAATGGGGGACACTGAAGCTTTCTTT. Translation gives CASSLMGDTEAFF.

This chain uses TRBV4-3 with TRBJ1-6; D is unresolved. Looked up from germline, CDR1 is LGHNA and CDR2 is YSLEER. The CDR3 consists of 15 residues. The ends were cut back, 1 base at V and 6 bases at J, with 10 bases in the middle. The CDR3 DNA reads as TGCGCCAGCAGCCAAGTAGAAGGGCTTAATTCACCCCTCCACTTT. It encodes CASSQVEGLNSPLHF.

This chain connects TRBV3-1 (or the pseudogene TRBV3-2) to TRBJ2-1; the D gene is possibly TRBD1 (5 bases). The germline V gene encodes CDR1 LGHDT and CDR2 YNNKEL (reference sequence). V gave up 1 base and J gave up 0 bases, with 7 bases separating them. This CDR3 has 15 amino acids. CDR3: CASSQGQSSYNEQFF. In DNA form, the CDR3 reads TGTGCCAGCAGCCAAGGACAGAGCTCCTACAATGAGCAGTTCTTC.